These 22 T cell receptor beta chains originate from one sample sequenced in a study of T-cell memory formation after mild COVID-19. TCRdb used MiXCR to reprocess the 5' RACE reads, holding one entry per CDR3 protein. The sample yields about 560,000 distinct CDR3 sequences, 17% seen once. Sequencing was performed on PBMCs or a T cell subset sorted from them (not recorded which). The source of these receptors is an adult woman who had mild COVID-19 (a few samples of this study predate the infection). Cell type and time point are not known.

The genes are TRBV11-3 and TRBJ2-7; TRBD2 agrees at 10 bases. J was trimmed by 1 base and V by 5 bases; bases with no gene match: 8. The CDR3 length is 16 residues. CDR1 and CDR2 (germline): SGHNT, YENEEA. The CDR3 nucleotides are TGTGCCAGCAGCCATCCTAGCGGGAGTTCTTCCTACGAGCAGTACTTC. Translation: CASSHPSGSSSYEQYF.

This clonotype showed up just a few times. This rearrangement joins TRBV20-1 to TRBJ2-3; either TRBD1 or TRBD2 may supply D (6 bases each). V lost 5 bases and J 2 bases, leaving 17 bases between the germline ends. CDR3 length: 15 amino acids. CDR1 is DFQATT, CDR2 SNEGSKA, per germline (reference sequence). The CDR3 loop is CSASKGGPYTDTQYF. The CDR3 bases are TGCAGTGCTTCCAAGGGGGGACCTTACACAGATACGCAGTATTTT.

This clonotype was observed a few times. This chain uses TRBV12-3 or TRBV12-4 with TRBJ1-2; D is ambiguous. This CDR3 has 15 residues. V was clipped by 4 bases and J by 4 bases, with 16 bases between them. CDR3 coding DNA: TGTGCCAGCAGTTCCCCCGGCGTGGCAGTCTATGGCTACACCTTC. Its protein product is CASSSPGVAVYGYTF.

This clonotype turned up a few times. CDR3 sequence: CASSSVRGGYGYTF. CDR3 bases: TGTGCCAGCAGCTCCGTTAGGGGGGGCTATGGCTACACCTTC. The gene calls are TRBV7-2 and TRBJ1-2; TRBD1 might be the D (6 bases). Germline values: CDR1 SGHTA, CDR2 FQGNSA. CDR3 size: 14 residues. V lost 4 bases and J lost 4, with 13 bases in between.

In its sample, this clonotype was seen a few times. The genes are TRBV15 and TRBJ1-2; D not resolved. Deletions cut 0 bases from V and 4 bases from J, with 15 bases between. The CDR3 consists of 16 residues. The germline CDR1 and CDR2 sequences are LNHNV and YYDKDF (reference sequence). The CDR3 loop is CATSRDEDLLGYGYTF. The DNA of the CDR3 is TGTGCCACCAGCAGAGATGAGGACTTATTGGGCTATGGCTACACCTTC. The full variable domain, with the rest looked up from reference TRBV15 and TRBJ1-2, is DAMVIQNPRYQVTQFGKPVTLSCSQTLNHNVMYWYQQKSSQAPKLLFHYYDKDFNNEADTPDNFQSRRPNTSFCFLDIRSPGLGDTAMYLCATSRDEDLLGYGYTFGSGTRLTVV.

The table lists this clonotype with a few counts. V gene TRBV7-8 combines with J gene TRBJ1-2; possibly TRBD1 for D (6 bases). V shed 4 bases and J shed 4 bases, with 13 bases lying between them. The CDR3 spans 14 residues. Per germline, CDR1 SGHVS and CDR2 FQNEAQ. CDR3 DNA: TGTGCCAGCAGCTACCGGGACACCATCTATGGCTACACCTTC. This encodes CASSYRDTIYGYTF.

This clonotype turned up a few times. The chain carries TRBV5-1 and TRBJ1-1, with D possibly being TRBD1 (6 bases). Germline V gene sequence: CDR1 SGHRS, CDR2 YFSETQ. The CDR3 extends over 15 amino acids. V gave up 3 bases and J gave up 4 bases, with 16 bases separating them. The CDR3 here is CASSWFTGFSTEAFF. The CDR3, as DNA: TGCGCCAGCAGCTGGTTCACAGGGTTCAGCACTGAAGCTTTCTTT. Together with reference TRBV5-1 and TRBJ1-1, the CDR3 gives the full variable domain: KAGVTQTPRYLIKTRGQQVTLSCSPISGHRSVSWYQQTPGQGLQFLFEYFSETQRNKGNFPGRFSGRQFSNSRSEMNVSTLELGDSALYLCASSWFTGFSTEAFFGQGTRLTVV.

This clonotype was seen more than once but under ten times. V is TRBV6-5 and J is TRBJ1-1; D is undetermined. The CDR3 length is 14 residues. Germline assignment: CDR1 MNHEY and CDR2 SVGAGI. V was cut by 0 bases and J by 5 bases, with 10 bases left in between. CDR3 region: CASSYSNVQTEAFF. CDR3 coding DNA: TGTGCCAGCAGTTACTCGAACGTGCAGACTGAAGCTTTCTTT.

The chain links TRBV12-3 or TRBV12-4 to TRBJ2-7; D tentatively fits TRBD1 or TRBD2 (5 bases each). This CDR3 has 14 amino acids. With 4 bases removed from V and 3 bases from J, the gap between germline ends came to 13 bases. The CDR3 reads CASSSHRDHYEQYF. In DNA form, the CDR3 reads TGTGCCAGCAGTTCGCACCGGGACCACTACGAGCAGTACTTC.

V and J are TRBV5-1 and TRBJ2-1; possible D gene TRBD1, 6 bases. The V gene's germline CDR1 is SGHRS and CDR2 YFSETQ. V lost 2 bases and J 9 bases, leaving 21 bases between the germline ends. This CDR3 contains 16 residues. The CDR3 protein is CASSFQPTGFVVEQFF. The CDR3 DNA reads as TGCGCCAGCAGCTTTCAGCCGACAGGTTTCGTTGTTGAGCAGTTCTTC.

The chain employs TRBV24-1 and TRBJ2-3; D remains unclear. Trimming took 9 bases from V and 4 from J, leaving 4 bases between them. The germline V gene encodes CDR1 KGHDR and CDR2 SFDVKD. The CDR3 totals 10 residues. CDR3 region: CATGADTQYF. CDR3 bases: TGTGCCACCGGTGCAGATACGCAGTATTTT.

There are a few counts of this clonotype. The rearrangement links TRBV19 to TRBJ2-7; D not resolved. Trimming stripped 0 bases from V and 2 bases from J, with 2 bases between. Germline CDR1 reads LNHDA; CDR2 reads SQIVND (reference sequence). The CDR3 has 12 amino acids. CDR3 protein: CASSIDPYEQYF. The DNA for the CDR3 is TGTGCCAGTAGTATAGACCCCTACGAGCAGTACTTC.

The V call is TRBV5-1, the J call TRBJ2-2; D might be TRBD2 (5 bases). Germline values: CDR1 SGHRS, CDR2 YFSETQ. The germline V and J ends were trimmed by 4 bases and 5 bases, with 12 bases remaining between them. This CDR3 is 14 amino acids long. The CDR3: CASSQETGTGELFF. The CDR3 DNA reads TGCGCCAGCAGCCAGGAAACGGGGACCGGGGAGCTGTTTTTT.

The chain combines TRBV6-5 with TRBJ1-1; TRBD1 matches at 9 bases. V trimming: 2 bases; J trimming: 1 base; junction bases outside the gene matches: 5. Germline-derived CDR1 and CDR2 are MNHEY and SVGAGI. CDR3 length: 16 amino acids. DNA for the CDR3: TGTGCCAGCAGTTACATGACAGGGGGTAAGAACACTGAAGCTTTCTTT. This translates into CASSYMTGGKNTEAFF.

The CDR3 region has the DNA TGTGCCAGCAGCTTAACTGTGGTGGGGAGGTCCACAGATACGCAGTATTTT. This codes for CASSLTVVGRSTDTQYF. This chain links TRBV11-2 with TRBJ2-3, with D possibly TRBD2 on 6 matching bases. The CDR3 totals 17 residues. The germline V gene encodes CDR1 SGHAT and CDR2 FQNNGV. V was shortened by 2 bases and J by 2 bases, with 17 bases between the two germline ends.

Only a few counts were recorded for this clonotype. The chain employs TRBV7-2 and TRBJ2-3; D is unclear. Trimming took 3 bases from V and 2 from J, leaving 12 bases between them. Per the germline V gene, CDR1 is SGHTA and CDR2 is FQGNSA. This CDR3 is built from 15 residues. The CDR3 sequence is CASSLSGLSTDTQYF. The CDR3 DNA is TGTGCCAGCAGCTTGTCCGGCCTCTCCACAGATACGCAGTATTTT. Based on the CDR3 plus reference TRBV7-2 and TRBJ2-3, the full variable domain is GAGVSQSPSNKVTEKGKDVELRCDPISGHTALYWYRQSLGQGLEFLIYFQGNSAPDKSGLPSDRFSAERTGGSVSTLTIQRTQQEDSAVYLCASSLSGLSTDTQYFGPGTRLTVL.

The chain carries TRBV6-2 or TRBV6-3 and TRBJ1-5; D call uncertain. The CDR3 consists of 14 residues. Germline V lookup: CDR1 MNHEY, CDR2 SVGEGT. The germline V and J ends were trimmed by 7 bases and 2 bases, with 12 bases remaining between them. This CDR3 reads CASTIWGGNQPQHF. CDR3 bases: TGTGCCAGCACCATCTGGGGTGGCAATCAGCCCCAGCATTTT.

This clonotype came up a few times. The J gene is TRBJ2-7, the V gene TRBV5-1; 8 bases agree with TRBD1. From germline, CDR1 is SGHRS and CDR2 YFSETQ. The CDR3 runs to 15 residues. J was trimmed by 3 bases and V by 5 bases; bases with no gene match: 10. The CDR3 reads CASRALGTGVYEQYF. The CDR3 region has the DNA TGCGCCAGCAGGGCCCTAGGGACAGGTGTCTACGAGCAGTACTTC. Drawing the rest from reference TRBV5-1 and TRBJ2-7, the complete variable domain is KAGVTQTPRYLIKTRGQQVTLSCSPISGHRSVSWYQQTPGQGLQFLFEYFSETQRNKGNFPGRFSGRQFSNSRSEMNVSTLELGDSALYLCASRALGTGVYEQYFGPGTRLTVT.

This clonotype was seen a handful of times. The CDR3 reads CASSYEVTGYGYTF. The CDR3 DNA reads as TGTGCCAGCAGTTATGAGGTTACGGGCTATGGCTACACCTTC. The genes are TRBV12-3 or TRBV12-4 and TRBJ1-2; D unclear. The ends were cut back, 4 bases at V and 4 bases at J, with 13 bases in the middle. The CDR3 runs to 14 residues.

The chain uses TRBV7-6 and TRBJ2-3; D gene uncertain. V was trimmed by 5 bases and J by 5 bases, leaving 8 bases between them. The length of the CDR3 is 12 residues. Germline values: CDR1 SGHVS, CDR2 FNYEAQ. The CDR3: CASSDFLDTQYF. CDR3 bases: TGTGCCAGCAGCGACTTTTTAGATACGCAGTATTTT.

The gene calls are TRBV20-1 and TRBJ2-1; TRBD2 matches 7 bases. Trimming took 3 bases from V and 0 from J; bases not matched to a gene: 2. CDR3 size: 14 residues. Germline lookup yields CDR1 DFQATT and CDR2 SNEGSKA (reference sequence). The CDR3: CSASGGISYNEQFF. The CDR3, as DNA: TGCAGTGCTAGCGGGGGGATCTCCTACAATGAGCAGTTCTTC.

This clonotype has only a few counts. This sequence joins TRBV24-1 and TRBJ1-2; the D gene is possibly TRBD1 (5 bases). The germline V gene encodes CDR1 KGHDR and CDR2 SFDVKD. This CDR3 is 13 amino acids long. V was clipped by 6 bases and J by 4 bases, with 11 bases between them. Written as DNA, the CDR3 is TGTGCCACCAGTACGACAGCGAGCTATGGCTACACCTTC. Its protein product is CATSTTASYGYTF.